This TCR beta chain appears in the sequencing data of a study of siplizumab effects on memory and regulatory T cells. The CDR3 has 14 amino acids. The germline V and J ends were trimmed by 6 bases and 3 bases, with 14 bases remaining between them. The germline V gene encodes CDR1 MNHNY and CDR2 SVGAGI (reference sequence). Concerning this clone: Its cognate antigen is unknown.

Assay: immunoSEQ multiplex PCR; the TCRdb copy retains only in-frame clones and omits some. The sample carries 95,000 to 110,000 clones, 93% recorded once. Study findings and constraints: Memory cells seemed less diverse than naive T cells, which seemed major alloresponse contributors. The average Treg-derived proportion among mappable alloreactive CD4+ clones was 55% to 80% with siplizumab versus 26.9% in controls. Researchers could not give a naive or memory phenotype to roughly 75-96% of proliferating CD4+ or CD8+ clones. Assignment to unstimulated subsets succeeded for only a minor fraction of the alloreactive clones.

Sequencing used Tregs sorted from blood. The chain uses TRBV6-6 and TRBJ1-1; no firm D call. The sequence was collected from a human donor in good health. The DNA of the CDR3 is TGTGCCAGCAGCATAGTACTTTGGGACACTGAAGCTTTCTTT. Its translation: CASSIVLWDTEAFF.